This T cell receptor (beta chain) was sequenced during a study of identical twins. The study's findings and limits: It was cross-sectional statistical analysis, not following the same donors, that the conclusions relied on.

The authors used template switching to add a universal primer site and gave cDNA unique molecular identifiers. TCRdb re-analysed the 5' RACE reads in MiXCR, keeping a single row per CDR3 protein. The sample lists about 1.7 million distinct CDR3 sequences; less than 35% were seen once. Comment on this clonotype: The antigen is unknown.

The clonotype was recovered from a newborn girl in good health. Sequencing input: cord blood.

CDR3 residues: CASSLVGGGPEDTQYF. CDR3 nucleotides: TGTGCCAGCAGCTTAGTCGGGGGAGGGCCGGAAGATACGCAGTATTTT. The V and J genes are TRBV7-2 and TRBJ2-3; 7 positions match TRBD2. This CDR3 is 16 amino acids long. CDR1 SGHTA and CDR2 FQGNSA come from the germline V gene. J was trimmed by 5 bases and V by 1 base; bases with no gene match: 9.